This passage covers 17 T cell receptor beta chains from one sample sequenced in a study of Ad26.COV2.S vaccination and SARS-CoV-2 variants. Sequencing was performed with immunoSEQ multiplex PCR; in TCRdb, only in-frame clones are kept and a portion is missing. The table records hundreds of thousands of clones, around nine tenths of them present only once. Treatment specified: roughly 18 received Ad26.COV2.S at low or high dose, single or two shots; roughly 5 received placebo; per-sample allocation not given. After the first vaccine or placebo injection, samples were drawn on day 63. The specimen comprised peripheral blood, sampled in a trial of Ad26.COV2.S vaccine versus placebo. The receptors stem from a person between 18 and 65 years old who received the Ad26.COV2.S COVID-19 vaccine or a placebo.

The gene calls are TRBV20-1 and TRBJ1-2, with D possibly being TRBD1 (5 bases). From germline, CDR1 is DFQATT and CDR2 SNEGSKA (reference sequence). The CDR3 covers 11 residues. V shed 8 bases and J shed 6 bases, with 13 bases lying between them. The CDR3 spells CSWGRANGYTF. The CDR3 nucleotides read TGCAGTTGGGGCAGGGCGAATGGCTACACCTTC.

The V call is TRBV5-1, the J call TRBJ1-3, with 8 bases fitting TRBD1. Unmatched junction bases numbered 6, after V lost 0 bases and J lost 7 bases. Germline CDR1 is SGHRS and CDR2 is YFSETQ. The CDR3 runs 15 residues. CDR3 DNA: TGCGCCAGCAGCTTGGAGGACAGGGATTGGAACACCATATATTTT. This sequence encodes CASSLEDRDWNTIYF. Together with reference TRBV5-1 and TRBJ1-3, the CDR3 gives the full variable domain: KAGVTQTPRYLIKTRGQQVTLSCSPISGHRSVSWYQQTPGQGLQFLFEYFSETQRNKGNFPGRFSGRQFSNSRSEMNVSTLELGDSALYLCASSLEDRDWNTIYFGEGSWLTVV.

The chain couples TRBV6-5 to TRBJ1-5; no clear D. The germline CDR1 and CDR2 sequences are MNHEY and SVGAGI. CDR3 length equals 12 residues. The V gene lost 5 bases and the J gene lost 4 bases, with 6 bases spanning the gap. For the CDR3, the DNA is TGTGCCAGCAGTCAATTTAATCAGCCCCAGCATTTT. Encoded protein: CASSQFNQPQHF.

This chain uses TRBV11-1 with TRBJ2-1; D gene ambiguous. Germline lookup yields CDR1 SGHAT and CDR2 FQDESV (reference sequence). Between the trimmed V and J ends, which lost 1 base and 8 bases, there was a span of 12 bases. The CDR3 loop spans 14 amino acids. Here the CDR3 reads CASSLELLPDEQFF. In DNA form, the CDR3 reads TGTGCCAGCAGCTTAGAACTGCTCCCAGATGAGCAGTTCTTC.

The genes are TRBV5-1 and TRBJ2-5; a possible D gene is TRBD2 (5 bases). CDR3 length: 15 amino acids. Trimming cost V 7 bases and J 5 bases, with 21 bases left between them. Germline loops: CDR1 SGHRS, CDR2 YFSETQ. The CDR3 is CASSPGRGYRETQYF. For the CDR3, the DNA is TGCGCCAGCTCCCCGGGCCGGGGATATAGGGAGACCCAGTACTTC.

V gene TRBV27 combines with J gene TRBJ2-2; 9 nucleotides line up with TRBD1. With 6 bases clipped from V and 4 bases from J, the junction kept 3 bases outside the gene matches. The CDR3 sequence is 14 residues long. CDR1 and CDR2 from the germline V gene are MNHEY and SMNVEV (reference sequence). The CDR3 DNA sequence: TGTGCCAGCAGAAAGACAGGGGGCACCGGGGAGCTGTTTTTT. It codes for CASRKTGGTGELFF.

The CDR3 sequence is CASSTRTGGRNEQFF. The DNA of the CDR3 is TGTGCCAGCAGCACCCGGACAGGGGGCAGGAATGAGCAGTTCTTC. V gene TRBV9 combines with J gene TRBJ2-1, with 11 bases matching TRBD1. This CDR3 contains 15 residues. The V gene's germline CDR1 is SGDLS and CDR2 YYNGEE. Unmatched junction bases numbered 7, after V lost 4 bases and J lost 7 bases.

The rearrangement joins TRBV2 to TRBJ2-1, with D hard to call. CDR3 length equals 14 residues. Germline CDR1 reads SNHLY; CDR2 reads FYNNEI. The V end was cut by 7 bases, the J end by 5 bases, with 15 bases between. CDR3 in amino acids: CASTSSGSHNEQFF. CDR3 DNA: TGTGCCAGCACCTCGTCCGGGTCCCACAATGAGCAGTTCTTC.

This clone was detected a few times. This chain connects TRBV6-6 to TRBJ2-1; D gene uncertain. V shed 4 bases and J shed 7 bases, with 14 bases lying between them. Per germline, CDR1 MNHNY and CDR2 SVGAGI (reference sequence). CDR3 length equals 14 residues. The CDR3 region is CASSSPPVGNEQFF. The CDR3, as DNA: TGTGCCAGCAGTTCCCCCCCGGTGGGGAATGAGCAGTTCTTC.

CDR3 sequence (DNA): TGTGCCAGCAGCGTAGAGGGACAGGAGTCTGGGGAGCAGTACTTC. Translation gives CASSVEGQESGEQYF. J is TRBJ2-7 and V is TRBV9; 8 positions agree with TRBD1. Trimming took 0 bases from V and 7 from J; bases not matched to a gene: 9. Germline loops: CDR1 SGDLS, CDR2 YYNGEE. The CDR3 spans 15 residues.

The rearrangement joins TRBV7-3 to TRBJ2-3, with D tentatively TRBD2 (5 bases). Germline loops: CDR1 SGHTA, CDR2 FQGTGA. The CDR3 has 16 amino acids. The germline V and J ends were trimmed by 1 base and 5 bases, with 16 bases remaining between them. The chain's CDR3 is CASSLRRAAAGDTQYF. The DNA of the CDR3 is TGTGCCAGCAGCTTAAGGCGGGCGGCCGCCGGAGATACGCAGTATTTT.

The V gene is TRBV7-2, the J gene TRBJ2-7, with D perhaps matching TRBD2 (5 bases). Germline CDR1 SGHTA, CDR2 FQGNSA. CDR3 size: 11 residues. V lost 2 bases, J lost 8 bases, and 7 bases lay in between. CDR3 in amino acids: CASSLNGKQYF. CDR3 DNA sequence: TGTGCCAGCAGCTTAAACGGGAAGCAGTACTTC.

This sequence joins TRBV19 and TRBJ2-7; a possible D gene is TRBD1 (5 bases). This CDR3 contains 17 residues. Trimming removed 2 bases at V and 0 bases at J, with 17 bases between. CDR1 is LNHDA, CDR2 SQIVND, per germline (reference sequence). The CDR3 nucleotides are TGTGCCAGTAGTATACAGGGTACGGGTCGGAGCTCCTACGAGCAGTACTTC. Its translation: CASSIQGTGRSSYEQYF. Variable domain in full (rest from reference TRBV19 and TRBJ2-7): DGGITQSPKYLFRKEGQNVTLSCEQNLNHDAMYWYRQDPGQGLRLIYYSQIVNDFQKGDIAEGYSVSREKKESFPLTVTSAQKNPTAFYLCASSIQGTGRSSYEQYFGPGTRLTVT.

The chain carries TRBV3-1 (or the pseudogene TRBV3-2) and TRBJ2-7, with 11 nucleotides matching TRBD1. This CDR3 is 16 amino acids long. From germline, CDR1 is LGHDT and CDR2 YNNKEL (reference sequence). Germline trimming cut 3 bases from V and 4 bases from J; bases unmatched to any gene: 8. DNA for the CDR3: TGTGCCAGCAGCCAGACCCGGACAGGGGGCGGTTACGAGCAGTACTTC. It encodes CASSQTRTGGGYEQYF.

The rearrangement uses TRBV19 and TRBJ2-2; 8 bases align to TRBD1. V lost 6 bases, J lost 4 bases, and 19 bases stayed unmatched. Germline CDR1 and CDR2: LNHDA and SQIVND (reference sequence). This CDR3 has 19 residues. The DNA for the CDR3 is TGTGCCAGTAGCATAACAGGATCGGGGCAGGGGGCGATCACCGGGGAGCTGTTTTTT. Translation gives CASSITGSGQGAITGELFF.

V is TRBV7-9 and J is TRBJ2-7, with 11 positions matching TRBD1. CDR1 SEHNR and CDR2 FQNEAQ come from the germline V gene (reference sequence). The CDR3 totals 15 residues. V gave up 7 bases and J gave up 1 base; unmatched junction bases: 6. The CDR3 sequence is CASTSGTGGSYEQYF. CDR3 bases: TGTGCCAGCACCTCTGGGACAGGGGGATCCTACGAGCAGTACTTC.

The chain is built from TRBV9 and TRBJ1-3; 8 nucleotides align to TRBD1. The J segment lost 4 bases and the V segment lost 5 bases, leaving 5 bases of the junction unmatched. The CDR3 consists of 14 residues. Germline CDR1 reads SGDLS; CDR2 reads YYNGEE. The CDR3 sequence: CASRGQGAGNTIYF. The DNA of the CDR3 is TGTGCCAGCAGAGGACAGGGAGCCGGAAACACCATATATTTT.